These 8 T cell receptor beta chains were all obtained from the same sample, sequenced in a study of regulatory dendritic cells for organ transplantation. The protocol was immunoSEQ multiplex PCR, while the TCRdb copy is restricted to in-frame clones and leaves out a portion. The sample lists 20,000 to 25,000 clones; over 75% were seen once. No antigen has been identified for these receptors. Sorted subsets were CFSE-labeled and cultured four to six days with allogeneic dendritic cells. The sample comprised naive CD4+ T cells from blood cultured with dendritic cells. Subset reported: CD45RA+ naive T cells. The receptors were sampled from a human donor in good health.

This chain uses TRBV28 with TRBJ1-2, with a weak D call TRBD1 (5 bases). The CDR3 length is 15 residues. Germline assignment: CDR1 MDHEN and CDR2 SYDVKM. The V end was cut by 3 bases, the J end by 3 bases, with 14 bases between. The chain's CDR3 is CASSFRGRIHYGYTF. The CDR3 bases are TGTGCCAGCAGTTTTAGGGGACGCATCCACTATGGCTACACCTTC.

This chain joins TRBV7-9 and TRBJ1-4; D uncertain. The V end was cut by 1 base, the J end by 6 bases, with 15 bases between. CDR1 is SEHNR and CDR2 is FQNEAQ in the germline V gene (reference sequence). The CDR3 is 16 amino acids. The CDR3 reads CASSLDQAGVHEKLFF. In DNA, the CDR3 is TGTGCCAGCAGCTTAGATCAAGCAGGAGTCCATGAAAAACTGTTTTTT.

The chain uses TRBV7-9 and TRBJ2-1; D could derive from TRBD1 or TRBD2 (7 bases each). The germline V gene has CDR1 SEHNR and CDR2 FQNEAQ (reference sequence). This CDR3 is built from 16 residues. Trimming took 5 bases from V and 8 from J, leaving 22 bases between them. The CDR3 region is CASSRRGGEAKHEQFF. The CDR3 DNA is TGTGCCAGCAGCCGCAGGGGGGGCGAGGCGAAACATGAGCAGTTCTTC.

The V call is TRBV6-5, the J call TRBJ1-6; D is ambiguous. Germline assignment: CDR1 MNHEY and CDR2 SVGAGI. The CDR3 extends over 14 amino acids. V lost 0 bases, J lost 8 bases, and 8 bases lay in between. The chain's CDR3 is CASSYSAGYSPLHF. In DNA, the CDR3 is TGTGCCAGCAGTTACTCGGCAGGCTATTCACCCCTCCACTTT.

The CDR3: CASSGTGGSDTQYF. DNA for the CDR3: TGTGCCAGCAGTGGGACAGGGGGGTCAGATACGCAGTATTTT. This chain uses TRBV2 with TRBJ2-3, with 10 bases matching TRBD1. The CDR3 has 14 amino acids. V lost 4 bases, J lost 4 bases, and 2 bases stayed unmatched. CDR1 is SNHLY, CDR2 FYNNEI, per germline.

The CDR3 DNA reads as TGTGCCAGCTCACCAGGACCGGGAACCTCCTACGAGCAGTACTTC. It is translated as CASSPGPGTSYEQYF. The genes are TRBV18 and TRBJ2-5, with D possibly being TRBD2 (5 bases). The J call may be faulty, since TRBJ2-7 better matches the DNA end. Germline CDR1 KGHSH, CDR2 LQKENI. The CDR3 runs to 15 residues.

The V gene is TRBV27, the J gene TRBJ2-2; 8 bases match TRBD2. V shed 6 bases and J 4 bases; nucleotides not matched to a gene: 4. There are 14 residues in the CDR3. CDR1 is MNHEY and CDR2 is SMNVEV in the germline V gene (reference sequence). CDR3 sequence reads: CASRRGVITGELFF. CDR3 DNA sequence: TGTGCCAGCAGGCGGGGGGTGATCACCGGGGAGCTGTTTTTT.

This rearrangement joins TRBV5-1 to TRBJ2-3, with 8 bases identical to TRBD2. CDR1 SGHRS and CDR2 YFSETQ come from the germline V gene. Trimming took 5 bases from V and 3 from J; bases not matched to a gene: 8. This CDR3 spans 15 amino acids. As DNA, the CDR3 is TGCGCCAGCAGGCCGCCGGGACTAGAGACAGATACGCAGTATTTT. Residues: CASRPPGLETDTQYF.